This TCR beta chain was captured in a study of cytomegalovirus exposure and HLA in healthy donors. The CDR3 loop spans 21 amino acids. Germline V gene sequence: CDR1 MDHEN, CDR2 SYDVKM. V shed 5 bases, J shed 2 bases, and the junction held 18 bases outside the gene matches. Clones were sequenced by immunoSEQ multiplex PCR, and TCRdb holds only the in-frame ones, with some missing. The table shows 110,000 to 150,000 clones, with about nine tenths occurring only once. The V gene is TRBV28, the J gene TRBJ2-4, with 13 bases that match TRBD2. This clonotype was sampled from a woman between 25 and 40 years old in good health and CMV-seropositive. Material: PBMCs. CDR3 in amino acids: CASSTGGHPGTSGISKNIQYF. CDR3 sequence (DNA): TGTGCCAGCAGTACGGGGGGACATCCCGGGACTAGCGGGATTTCCAAAAACATTCAGTACTTC. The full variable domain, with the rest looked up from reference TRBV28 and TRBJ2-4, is DVKVTQSSRYLVKRTGEKVFLECVQDMDHENMFWYRQDPGLGLRLIYFSYDVKMKEKGDIPEGYSVSREKKERFSLILESASTNQTSMYLCASSTGGHPGTSGISKNIQYFGAGTRLSVL.